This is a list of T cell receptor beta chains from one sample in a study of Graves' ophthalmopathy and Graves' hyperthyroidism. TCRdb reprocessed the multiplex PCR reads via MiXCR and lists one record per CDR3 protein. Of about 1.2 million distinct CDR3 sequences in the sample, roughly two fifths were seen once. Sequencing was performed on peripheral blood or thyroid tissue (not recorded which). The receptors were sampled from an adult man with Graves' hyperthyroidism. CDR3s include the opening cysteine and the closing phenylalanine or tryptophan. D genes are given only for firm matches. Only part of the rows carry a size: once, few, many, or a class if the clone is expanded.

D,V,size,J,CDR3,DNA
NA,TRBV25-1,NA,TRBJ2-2,CATRDLGRTGELFF,TGTGCCACCAGAGACCTCGGGCGGACCGGGGAGCTGTTTTTT
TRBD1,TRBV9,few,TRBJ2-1,CASSRRTGLSNEQFF,TGTGCCAGCAGCCGTCGGACAGGGCTTAGCAATGAGCAGTTCTTC
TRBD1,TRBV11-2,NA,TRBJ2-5,CASSSPVRGQTQYF,TGTGCCAGCAGCTCCCCTGTCAGGGGGCAGACCCAGTACTTC
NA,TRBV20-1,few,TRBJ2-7,CSAGDIRFSYEQYF,TGCAGTGCGGGAGACATCAGGTTCTCCTACGAGCAGTACTTC
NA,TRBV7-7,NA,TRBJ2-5,CASSSTASQETQYF,TGTGCCAGCAGCTCAACAGCCTCCCAAGAGACCCAGTACTTC
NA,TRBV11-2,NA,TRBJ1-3,CASSHRPQIFSGNTIYF,TGTGCCAGCAGCCACAGACCTCAAATCTTTTCTGGAAACACCATATATTTT
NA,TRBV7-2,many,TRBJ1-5,CASSLRVGTNNQPQHF,TGTGCCAGCAGCTTACGTGTGGGCACCAACAATCAGCCCCAGCATTTT
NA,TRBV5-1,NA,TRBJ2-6,CASSLPVGTGANVLTF,TGCGCCAGCAGCTTACCCGTAGGGACTGGGGCCAACGTCCTGACTTTC
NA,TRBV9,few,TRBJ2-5,CASSVGQGGATQYF,TGTGCCAGCAGCGTAGGACAGGGAGGGGCGACCCAGTACTTC
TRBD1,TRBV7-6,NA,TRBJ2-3,CASSPGTGVDTQYF,TGTGCCAGCAGCCCCGGGACAGGGGTAGATACGCAGTATTTT
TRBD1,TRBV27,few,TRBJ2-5,CASRGTQGARETQYF,TGTGCCAGCCGCGGGACTCAGGGGGCGAGGGAGACCCAGTACTTC
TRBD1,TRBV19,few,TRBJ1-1,CASSVQGVVPEAFF,TGTGCCAGTAGTGTACAGGGGGTCGTTCCTGAAGCTTTCTTT
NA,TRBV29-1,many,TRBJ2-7,CSVEVAGASYEQYF,TGCAGCGTTGAAGTTGCGGGCGCCTCCTACGAGCAGTACTTC
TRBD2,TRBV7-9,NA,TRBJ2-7,CASSGRTSGSPTYEQYF,TGTGCCAGCAGCGGGAGGACTAGCGGGAGCCCCACCTACGAGCAGTACTTC
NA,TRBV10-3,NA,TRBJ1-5,CASQGPSANQPQHF,TGTGCCAGCCAAGGTCCCTCCGCCAATCAGCCCCAGCATTTT
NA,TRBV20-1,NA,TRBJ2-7,CSALSGLGGEQYF,TGCAGTGCCCTGAGCGGTCTTGGGGGCGAGCAGTACTTC
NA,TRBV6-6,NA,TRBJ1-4,CASSGTLFF,TGTGCCAGCAGCGGGACGCTCTTTTTT
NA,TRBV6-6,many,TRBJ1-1,CASRHTNTEAFF,TGTGCCAGCAGGCATACGAACACTGAAGCTTTCTTT
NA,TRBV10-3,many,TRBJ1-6,CAISADNSPLHF,TGTGCCATCAGTGCCGATAATTCACCCCTCCACTTT
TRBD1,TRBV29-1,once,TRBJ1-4,CSVGGGREKLFF,TGCAGCGTAGGAGGGGGCCGAGAAAAACTGTTTTTT
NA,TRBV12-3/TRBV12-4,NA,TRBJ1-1,CASSYQAGRAFF,TGTGCCAGCAGTTACCAGGCAGGGCGAGCTTTCTTT
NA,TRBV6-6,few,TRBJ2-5,CASSYSLWGDQYF,TGTGCCAGCAGTTACTCTTTGTGGGGAGACCAGTACTTC
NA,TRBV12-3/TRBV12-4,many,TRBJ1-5,CASRTQGNQPQHF,TGTGCCAGCAGAACCCAGGGTAATCAGCCCCAGCATTTT
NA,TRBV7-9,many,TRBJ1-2,CASSSKTGNYGYTF,TGTGCCAGCAGCTCCAAGACGGGGAACTATGGCTACACCTTC
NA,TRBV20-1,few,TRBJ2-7,CSARGVGSNSYEQYF,TGCAGTGCTAGGGGAGTGGGCAGTAATTCCTACGAGCAGTACTTC
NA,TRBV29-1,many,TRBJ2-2,CSVQVFTGELFF,TGCAGCGTACAAGTATTCACCGGGGAGCTGTTTTTT
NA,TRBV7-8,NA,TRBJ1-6,CASSLDSHYNSPLHF,TGTGCCAGCAGCTTAGACTCGCATTATAATTCACCCCTCCACTTT
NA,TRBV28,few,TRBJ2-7,CASTSLTPDAYEQYF,TGTGCCAGCACTAGCCTGACGCCGGACGCCTACGAGCAGTACTTC
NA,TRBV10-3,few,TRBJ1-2,CASSYFSVGVHPVAGALGYGYTF,TGTGCCAGCAGTTACTTTTCGGTTGGGGTCCATCCGGTGGCAGGGGCCCTCGGCTATGGCTACACCTTC
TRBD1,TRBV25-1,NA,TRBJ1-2,CASSEYSGQGYGYTF,TGTGCCAGCAGTGAATATTCGGGACAGGGGTATGGCTACACCTTC
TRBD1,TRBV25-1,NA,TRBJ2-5,CASSDDRGGGETQYF,TGTGCCAGCAGTGACGACAGGGGGGGTGGGGAGACCCAGTACTTC
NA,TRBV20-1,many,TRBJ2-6,CSALGFGANVLTF,TGCAGTGCTCTAGGGTTCGGGGCCAACGTCCTGACTTTC
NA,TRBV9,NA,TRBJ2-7,CASSQSGGTQDFF,TGTGCCAGCAGCCAAAGTGGGGGGACACAAGACTTCTTC
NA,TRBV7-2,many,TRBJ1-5,CASSLGSYSNQPQHF,TGTGCCAGCAGCTTGGGGTCGTATAGCAATCAGCCCCAGCATTTT
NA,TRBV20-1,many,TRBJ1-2,CSARGRTTPGYGYTF,TGCAGTGCTAGAGGCCGGACGACCCCTGGATATGGCTACACCTTC
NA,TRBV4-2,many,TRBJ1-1,CASSQPGGSTEAFF,TGTGCCAGCAGCCAACCGGGGGGGAGCACTGAAGCTTTCTTT
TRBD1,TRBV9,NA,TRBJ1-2,CASSVGTGWNLVESGYTF,TGTGCCAGCAGCGTAGGGACAGGGTGGAATCTGGTGGAATCTGGCTACACCTTC
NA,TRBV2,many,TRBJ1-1,CASSGQGTNTEAFF,TGTGCCAGCAGTGGCCAGGGGACGAACACTGAAGCTTTCTTT
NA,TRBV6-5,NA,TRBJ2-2,CASTRTSGELFF,TGTGCCAGCACCCGAACTAGCGGGGAGCTGTTTTTT
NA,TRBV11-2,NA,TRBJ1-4,CASSLSANWEKLFF,TGTGCCAGCAGCTTAAGCGCGAATTGGGAAAAACTGTTTTTT
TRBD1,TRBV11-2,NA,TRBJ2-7,CASSDTPGQGSYEQYF,TGTGCCAGCAGTGATACCCCGGGACAGGGGTCCTACGAGCAGTACTTC
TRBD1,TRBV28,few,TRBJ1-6,CASSPDRGYSPLHF,TGTGCCAGCAGCCCGGACAGGGGTTATTCACCCCTCCACTTT
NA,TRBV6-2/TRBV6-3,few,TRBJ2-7,CASRDPVHEQYF,TGTGCCAGTAGAGACCCAGTCCACGAGCAGTACTTC
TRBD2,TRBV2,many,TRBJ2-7,CASIFSGRSPEQYF,TGTGCCAGCATTTTTAGCGGGAGGTCCCCCGAGCAGTACTTC
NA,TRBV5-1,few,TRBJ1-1,CASRARANTEAFF,TGCGCCAGCAGGGCCAGGGCTAACACTGAAGCTTTCTTT
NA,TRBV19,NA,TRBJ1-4,CASTKVATNEKLFF,TGTGCCAGTACAAAGGTTGCAACTAATGAAAAACTGTTTTTT
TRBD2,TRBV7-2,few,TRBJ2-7,CASSSRGTSGGVSYEQYF,TGTGCCAGCAGCAGCAGAGGGACTAGCGGGGGGGTTTCCTACGAGCAGTACTTC
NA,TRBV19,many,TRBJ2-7,CASTPGRNGQQYF,TGTGCCAGTACCCCAGGTCGGAACGGACAGCAGTACTTC
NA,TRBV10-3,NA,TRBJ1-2,CAISDEQRNYGYTF,TGTGCCATCAGTGACGAACAGCGTAACTATGGCTACACCTTC
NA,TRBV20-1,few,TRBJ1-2,CSAREQGTNYGYTF,TGCAGTGCTAGGGAGCAGGGGACTAACTATGGCTACACCTTC